Below, one T cell receptor (beta chain) is given with its context. The antigen remains unidentified. Other DNA sequences from this sample encode an identical CDR3 as well. This entry belongs to a study of CD8+ T cells in alopecia areata. Per germline, CDR1 GTSNPN and CDR2 SVGIG (reference sequence). V shed 0 bases and J shed 0 bases, with 6 bases lying between them. This CDR3 has 13 amino acids. cDNA serving as the sequencing template came from extracted, reverse transcribed RNA. Some clones are missing from TCRdb's copy, which holds only in-frame ones; the method was immunoSEQ multiplex PCR. The sample has about 40,000 clones, 80% to 95% seen once. Study-level findings and limits: Tofacitinib produced a significant decrease in scalp clonality and in expanded CD8+ clones among the top 100.

Treatment defined: oral pan-JAK inhibitor, 5-10 mg twice daily. The sample in question was CD8+ T cells sorted from blood, obtained at week 24, from a patient treated with tofacitinib. This sequence joins TRBV30 and TRBJ2-7; tentatively, D is TRBD2 (5 bases). This receptor was obtained from a human donor with alopecia areata. The CDR3 here is CAWSVGSSYEQYF. In DNA form, the CDR3 reads TGTGCCTGGAGTGTAGGGAGCTCCTACGAGCAGTACTTC.